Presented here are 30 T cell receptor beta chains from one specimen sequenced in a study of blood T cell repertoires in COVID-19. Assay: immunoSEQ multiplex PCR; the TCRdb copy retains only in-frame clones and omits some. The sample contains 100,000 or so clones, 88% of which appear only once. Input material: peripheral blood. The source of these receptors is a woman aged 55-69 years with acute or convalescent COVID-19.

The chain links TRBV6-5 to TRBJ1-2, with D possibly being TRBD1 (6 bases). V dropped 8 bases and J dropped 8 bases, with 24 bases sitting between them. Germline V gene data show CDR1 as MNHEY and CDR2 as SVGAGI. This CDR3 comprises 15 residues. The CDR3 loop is CASSVEGGAVRGYTF. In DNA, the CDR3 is TGTGCCAGCTCCGTCGAAGGGGGTGCCGTTAGAGGCTACACCTTC.

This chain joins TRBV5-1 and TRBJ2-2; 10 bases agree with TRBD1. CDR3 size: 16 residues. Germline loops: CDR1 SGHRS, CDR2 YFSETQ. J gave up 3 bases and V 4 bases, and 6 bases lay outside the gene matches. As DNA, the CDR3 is TGCGCCAGCAGCCCACCGGGACAGGGGTACACCGGGGAGCTGTTTTTT. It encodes CASSPPGQGYTGELFF.

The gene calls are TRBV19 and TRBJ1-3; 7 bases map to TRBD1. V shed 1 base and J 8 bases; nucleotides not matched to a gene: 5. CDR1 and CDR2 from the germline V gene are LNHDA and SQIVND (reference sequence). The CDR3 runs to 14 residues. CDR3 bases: TGTGCCAGTAGTATAGGAGACAGGGCGCACACCATATATTTT. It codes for CASSIGDRAHTIYF.

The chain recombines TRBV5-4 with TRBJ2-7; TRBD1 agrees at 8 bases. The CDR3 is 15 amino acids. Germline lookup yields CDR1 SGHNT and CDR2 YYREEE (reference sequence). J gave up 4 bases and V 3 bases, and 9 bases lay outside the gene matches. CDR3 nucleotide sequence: TGTGCCAGCAGCTCCCAGGGGGCGGTAATGTACGAGCAGTACTTC. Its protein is CASSSQGAVMYEQYF.

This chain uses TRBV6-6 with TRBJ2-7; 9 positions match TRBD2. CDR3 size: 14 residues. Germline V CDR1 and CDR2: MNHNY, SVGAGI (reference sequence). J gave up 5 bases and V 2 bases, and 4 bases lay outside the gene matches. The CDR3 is CASSYEVAGDEQYV. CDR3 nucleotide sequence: TGTGCCAGCAGTTACGAGGTAGCGGGAGACGAGCAGTACGTC.

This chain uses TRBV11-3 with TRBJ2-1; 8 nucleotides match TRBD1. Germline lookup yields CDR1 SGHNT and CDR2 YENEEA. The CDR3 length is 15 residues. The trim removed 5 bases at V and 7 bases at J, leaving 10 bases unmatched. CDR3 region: CASSPTQDRENEQFF. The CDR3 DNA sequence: TGTGCCAGCAGCCCTACTCAGGACAGGGAAAATGAGCAGTTCTTC. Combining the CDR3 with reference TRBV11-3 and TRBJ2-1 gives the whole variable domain EAGVVQSPRYKIIEKKQPVAFWCNPISGHNTLYWYLQNLGQGPELLIRYENEEAVDDSQLPKDRFSAERLKGVDSTLKIQPAELGDSAVYLCASSPTQDRENEQFFGPGTRLTVL.

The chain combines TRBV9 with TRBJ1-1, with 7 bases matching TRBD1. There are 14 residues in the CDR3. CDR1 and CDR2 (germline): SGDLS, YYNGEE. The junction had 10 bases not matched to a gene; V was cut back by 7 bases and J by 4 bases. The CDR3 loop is CASRRDSAATEAFF. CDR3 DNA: TGTGCCAGCCGACGGGACAGTGCAGCCACTGAAGCTTTCTTT.

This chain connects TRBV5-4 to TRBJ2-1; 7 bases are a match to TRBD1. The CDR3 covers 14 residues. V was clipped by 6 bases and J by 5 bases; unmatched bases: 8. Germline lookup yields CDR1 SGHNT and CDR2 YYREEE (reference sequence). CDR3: CASNRQGGNNEQFF. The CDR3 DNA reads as TGTGCCAGCAACCGACAGGGCGGCAACAATGAGCAGTTCTTC.

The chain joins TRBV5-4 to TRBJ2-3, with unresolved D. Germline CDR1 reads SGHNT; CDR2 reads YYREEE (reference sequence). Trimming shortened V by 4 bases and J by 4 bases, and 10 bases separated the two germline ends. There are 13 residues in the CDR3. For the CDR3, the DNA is TGTGCCAGCAGCCCACCAGGCGCAGATACGCAGTATTTT. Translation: CASSPPGADTQYF.

CDR3 loop: CASSPLAGGTYNEQFF. The DNA for the CDR3 is TGTGCCAGCAGCCCCTTAGCGGGAGGGACCTACAATGAGCAGTTCTTC. This chain uses TRBV9 with TRBJ2-1; 11 positions agree with TRBD2. Germline CDR1 and CDR2: SGDLS and YYNGEE. V dropped 4 bases and J dropped 2; count of bases not matched to a gene: 5. CDR3 length: 16 amino acids.

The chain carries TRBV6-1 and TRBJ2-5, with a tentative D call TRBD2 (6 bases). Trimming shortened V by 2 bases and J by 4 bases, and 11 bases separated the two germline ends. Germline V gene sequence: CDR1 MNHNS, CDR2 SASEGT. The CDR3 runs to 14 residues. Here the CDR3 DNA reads TGTGCCAGCAGTGAATCTGGGGGGAGAGAGACCCAGTACTTC. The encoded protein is CASSESGGRETQYF.

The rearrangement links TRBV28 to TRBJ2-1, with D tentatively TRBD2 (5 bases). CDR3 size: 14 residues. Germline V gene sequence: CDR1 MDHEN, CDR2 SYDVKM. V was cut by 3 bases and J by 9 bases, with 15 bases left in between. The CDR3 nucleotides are TGTGCCAGCAGTTTCGCGACGGGATTAATTGAGCAGTTCTTC. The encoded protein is CASSFATGLIEQFF.

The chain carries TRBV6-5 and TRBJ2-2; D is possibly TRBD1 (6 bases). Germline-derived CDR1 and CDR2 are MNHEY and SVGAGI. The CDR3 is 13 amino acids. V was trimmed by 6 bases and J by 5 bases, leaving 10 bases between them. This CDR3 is CASRPGQTGELFF. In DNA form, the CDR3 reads TGTGCCAGCAGACCAGGACAGACCGGGGAGCTGTTTTTT.

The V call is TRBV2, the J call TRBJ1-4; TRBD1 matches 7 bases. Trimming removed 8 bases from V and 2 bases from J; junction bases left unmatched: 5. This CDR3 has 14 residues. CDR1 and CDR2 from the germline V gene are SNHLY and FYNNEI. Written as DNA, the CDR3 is TGTGCCAGCGGGGCACAGGGGACTAATGAAAAACTGTTTTTT. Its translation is CASGAQGTNEKLFF.

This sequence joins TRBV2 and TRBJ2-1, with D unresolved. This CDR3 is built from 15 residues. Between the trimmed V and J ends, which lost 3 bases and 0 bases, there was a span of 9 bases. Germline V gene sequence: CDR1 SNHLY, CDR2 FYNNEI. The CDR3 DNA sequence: TGTGCCAGCAGTGAGCCGAGGAGCTCCTACAATGAGCAGTTCTTC. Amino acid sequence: CASSEPRSSYNEQFF.

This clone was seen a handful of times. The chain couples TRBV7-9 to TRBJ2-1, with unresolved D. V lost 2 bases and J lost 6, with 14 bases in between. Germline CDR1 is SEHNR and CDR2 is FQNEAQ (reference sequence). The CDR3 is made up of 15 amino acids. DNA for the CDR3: TGTGCCAGCAGCTTACCACACTTGCCGGGCAATGAGCAGTTCTTC. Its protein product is CASSLPHLPGNEQFF.

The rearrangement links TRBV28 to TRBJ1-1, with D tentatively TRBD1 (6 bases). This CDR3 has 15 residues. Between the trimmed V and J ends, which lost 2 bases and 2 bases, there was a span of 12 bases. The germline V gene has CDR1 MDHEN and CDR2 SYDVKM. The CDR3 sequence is CASSLPTGTNTEAFF. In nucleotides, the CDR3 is TGTGCCAGCAGTTTACCAACAGGGACCAACACTGAAGCTTTCTTT.

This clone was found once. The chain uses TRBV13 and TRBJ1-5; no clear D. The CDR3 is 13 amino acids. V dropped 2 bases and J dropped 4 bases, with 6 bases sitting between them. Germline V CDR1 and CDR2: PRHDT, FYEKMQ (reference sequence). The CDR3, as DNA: TGTGCCAGCAGCTTACGAGGAAATCAGCCCCAGCATTTT. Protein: CASSLRGNQPQHF.

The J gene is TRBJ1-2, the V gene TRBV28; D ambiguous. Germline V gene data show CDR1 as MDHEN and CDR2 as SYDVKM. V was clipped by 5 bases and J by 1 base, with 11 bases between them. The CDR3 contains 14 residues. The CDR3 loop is CASSVIRSNYGYTF. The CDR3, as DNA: TGTGCCAGCAGTGTGATACGGAGTAACTATGGCTACACCTTC.

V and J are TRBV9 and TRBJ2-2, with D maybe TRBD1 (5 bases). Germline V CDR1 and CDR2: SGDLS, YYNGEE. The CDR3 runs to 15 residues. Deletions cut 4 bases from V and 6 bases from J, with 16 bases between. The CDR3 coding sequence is TGTGCCAGCAGCACACAAGCCCAGGGTGCCGGGGAGCTGTTTTTT. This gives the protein CASSTQAQGAGELFF.

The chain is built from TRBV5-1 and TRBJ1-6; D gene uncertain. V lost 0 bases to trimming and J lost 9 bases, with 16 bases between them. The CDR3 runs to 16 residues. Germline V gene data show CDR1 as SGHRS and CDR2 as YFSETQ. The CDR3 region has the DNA TGCGCCAGCAGCTTGGATATACCTCGAAGCGGTTCACCCCTCCACTTT. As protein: CASSLDIPRSGSPLHF.

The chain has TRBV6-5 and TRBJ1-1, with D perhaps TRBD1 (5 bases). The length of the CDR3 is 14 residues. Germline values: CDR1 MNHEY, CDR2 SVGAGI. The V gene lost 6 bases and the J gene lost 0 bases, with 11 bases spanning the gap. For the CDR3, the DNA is TGTGCCAGCAGGAGGGACTGGATGAACACTGAAGCTTTCTTT. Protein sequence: CASRRDWMNTEAFF.

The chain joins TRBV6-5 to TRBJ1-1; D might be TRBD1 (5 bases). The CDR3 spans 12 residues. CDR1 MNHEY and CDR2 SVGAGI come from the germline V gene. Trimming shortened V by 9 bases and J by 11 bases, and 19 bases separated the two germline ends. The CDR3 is CASNGAPVYAFF. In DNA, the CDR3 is TGTGCCAGTAATGGGGCACCAGTTTACGCTTTCTTT.

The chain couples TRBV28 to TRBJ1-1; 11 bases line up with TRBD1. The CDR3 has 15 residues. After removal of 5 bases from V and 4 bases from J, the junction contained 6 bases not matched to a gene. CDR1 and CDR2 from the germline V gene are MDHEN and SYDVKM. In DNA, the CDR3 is TGTGCCAGCAGTCCCTCGGGACAGGGGGGCACTGAAGCTTTCTTT. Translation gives CASSPSGQGGTEAFF.

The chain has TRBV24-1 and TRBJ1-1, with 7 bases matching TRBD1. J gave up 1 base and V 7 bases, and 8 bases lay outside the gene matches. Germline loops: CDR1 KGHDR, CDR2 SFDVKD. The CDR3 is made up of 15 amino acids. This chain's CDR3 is CATRARDRTNTEAFF. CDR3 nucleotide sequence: TGTGCCACCAGGGCCAGGGACAGAACGAACACTGAAGCTTTCTTT.

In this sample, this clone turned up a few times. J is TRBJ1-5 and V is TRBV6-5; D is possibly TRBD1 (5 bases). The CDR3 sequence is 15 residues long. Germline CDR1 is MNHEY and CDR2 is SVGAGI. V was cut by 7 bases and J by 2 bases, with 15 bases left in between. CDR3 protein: CASTGRRGGNQPQHF. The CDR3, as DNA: TGTGCCAGCACAGGCAGGAGGGGTGGCAATCAGCCCCAGCATTTT.

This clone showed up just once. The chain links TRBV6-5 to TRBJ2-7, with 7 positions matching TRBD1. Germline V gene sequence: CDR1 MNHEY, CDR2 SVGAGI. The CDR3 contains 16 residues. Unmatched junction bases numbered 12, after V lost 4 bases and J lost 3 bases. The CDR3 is CASSSLQGLTYYEQYF. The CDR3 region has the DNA TGTGCCAGCAGTTCGTTACAGGGGCTCACCTACTACGAGCAGTACTTC.

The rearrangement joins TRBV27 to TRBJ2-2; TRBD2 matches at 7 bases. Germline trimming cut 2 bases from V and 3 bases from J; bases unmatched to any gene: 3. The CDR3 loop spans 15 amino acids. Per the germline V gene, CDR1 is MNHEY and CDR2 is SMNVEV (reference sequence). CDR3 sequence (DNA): TGTGCCAGCAGTTTACTCCTAGCGGACACCGGGGAGCTGTTTTTT. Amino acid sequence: CASSLLLADTGELFF.

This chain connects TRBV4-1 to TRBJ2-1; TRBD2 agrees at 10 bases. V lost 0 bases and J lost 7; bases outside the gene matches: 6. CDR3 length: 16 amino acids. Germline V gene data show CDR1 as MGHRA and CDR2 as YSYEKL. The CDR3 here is CASSQDAPSGSNEQFF. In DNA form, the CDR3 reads TGCGCCAGCAGCCAAGACGCGCCTAGCGGGAGTAATGAGCAGTTCTTC.

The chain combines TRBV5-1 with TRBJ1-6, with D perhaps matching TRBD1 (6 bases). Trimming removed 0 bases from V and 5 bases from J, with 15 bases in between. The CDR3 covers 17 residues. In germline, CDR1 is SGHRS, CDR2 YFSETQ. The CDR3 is CASSLASTGINNSPLHF. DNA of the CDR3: TGCGCCAGCAGCTTGGCATCCACAGGGATCAATAATTCACCCCTCCACTTT. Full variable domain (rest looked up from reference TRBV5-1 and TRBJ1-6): KAGVTQTPRYLIKTRGQQVTLSCSPISGHRSVSWYQQTPGQGLQFLFEYFSETQRNKGNFPGRFSGRQFSNSRSEMNVSTLELGDSALYLCASSLASTGINNSPLHFGNGTRLTVT.